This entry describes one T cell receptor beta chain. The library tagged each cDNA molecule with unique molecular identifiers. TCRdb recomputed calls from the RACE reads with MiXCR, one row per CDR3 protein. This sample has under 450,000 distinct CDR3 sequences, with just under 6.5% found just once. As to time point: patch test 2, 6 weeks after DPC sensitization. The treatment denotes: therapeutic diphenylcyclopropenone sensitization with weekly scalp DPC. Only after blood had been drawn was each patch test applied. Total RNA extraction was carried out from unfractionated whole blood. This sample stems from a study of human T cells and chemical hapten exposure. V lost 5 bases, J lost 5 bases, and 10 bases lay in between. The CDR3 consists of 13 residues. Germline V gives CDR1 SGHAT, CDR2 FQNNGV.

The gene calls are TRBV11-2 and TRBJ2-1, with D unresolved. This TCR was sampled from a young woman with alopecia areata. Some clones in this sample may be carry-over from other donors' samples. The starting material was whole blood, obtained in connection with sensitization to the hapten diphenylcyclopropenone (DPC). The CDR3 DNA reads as TGTGCCAGCAGCCCAACCCCGAACAATGAGCAGTTCTTC. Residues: CASSPTPNNEQFF.